This TCR beta chain was captured by sequencing in a study of OX40 agonist ivuxolimab in advanced cancers. Study-wide background: Three patients had partial responses: one hepatocellular carcinoma, two cutaneous melanoma.

Regarding the study as a whole: Among the lowest peripheral clonal expansion occurred in 0.1-3.0 mg/kg partial responders.

Exclusion applied to patients with autoimmune disease history or systemic immunosuppression. Notes on this clone: Its antigen is still unknown.

Trimming left V 4 bases short and J 1 base short, with 8 bases between. Germline loops: CDR1 SGHDT, CDR2 YYEEEE. The CDR3 contains 13 residues. Only in-frame clones appear in the TCRdb table, and some are missing; sequencing was by immunoSEQ multiplex PCR. The table shows some 60,000 clones, with 91% occurring only once. The V and J genes are TRBV5-6 and TRBJ1-1, with a possible D match to TRBD1 (5 bases). The specimen comprised CD4+ or CD8+ T cells sorted from blood, sampled in a trial of the OX40 agonist ivuxolimab. The source is an adult with an advanced solid tumor such as melanoma, head and neck, liver or kidney cancer. The CDR3 spells CASSPGQNTEAFF. CDR3 DNA sequence: TGTGCCAGCAGCCCGGGGCAGAACACTGAAGCTTTCTTT.